Listed here is a single T cell receptor (beta chain). Sequencing was performed with immunoSEQ multiplex PCR; in TCRdb, only in-frame clones are kept and a portion is missing. The sample shows about 250,000 clones, roughly 88% of them seen only once. The sample originates from a study of blood T cell repertoires in COVID-19. As for the study in general: Collection of acute and convalescent COVID-19 samples took place in the United States, Italy and Spain. The cDNA or gDNA used as material had been derived from T cells, B-cell-depleted T cells, or PBMCs.

V dropped 5 bases and J dropped 0 bases, with 12 bases sitting between them. The germline V gene has CDR1 SGHRS and CDR2 YFSETQ. This CDR3 spans 16 amino acids. This TCR came from a woman aged 25 to 45 with COVID-19, enrolled during active disease. The specimen sequenced was peripheral blood. The rearrangement joins TRBV5-1 to TRBJ2-6; D is possibly TRBD1 (5 bases). For the CDR3, the DNA is TGCGCCAGCAGTCAACAGGCGTACTCTGGGGCCAACGTCCTGACTTTC. Its protein is CASSQQAYSGANVLTF.